This is a list of T cell receptor beta chains from one sample in a study of post-analysis software for immune sequencing data. TCRdb re-analysed the PCR reads in MiXCR, keeping a single row per CDR3 protein. The table records about 770,000 distinct CDR3 sequences, under 60% of them present only once. Sequenced input: blood. The receptors were sampled from a girl under 18 with multiple sclerosis. Each CDR3 is given with its conserved first and last residue. D genes are given only for firm matches. The listing skips clone size in some rows; elsewhere it reads once, few, many or a size class.

V gene	J gene	clone size	D gene	CDR3 DNA	CDR3 protein
TRBV28	TRBJ2-2	NA	TRBD1	TGTGCCAGCAGTCTCCCGACAGGGAACGCCGGGGAGCTGTTTTTT	CASSLPTGNAGELFF
TRBV5-1	TRBJ2-3	NA	NA	TGCGCCAGCAGCTTAGACGCACACACAGATACGCAGTATTTT	CASSLDAHTDTQYF
TRBV11-2	TRBJ2-7	NA	TRBD2	TGTGCCAGCAGCTCTGGGCAGGGACTATGGGACGAGCAGTACTTC	CASSSGQGLWDEQYF
TRBV28	TRBJ1-2	few	NA	TGTGCCTTCGGGGGAGATTTGGGCTACACCTTC	CAFGGDLGYTF
TRBV2	TRBJ1-1	NA	TRBD1	TGTGCCATATTTCCGGGACAGGGTTTAGTAACTGAAGCTTTCTTT	CAIFPGQGLVTEAFF
TRBV11-2	TRBJ2-5	NA	TRBD2	TGTGCCAGCAGCTCGGAGCTAGCGGTGACCCAGTACTTC	CASSSELAVTQYF
TRBV12-3/TRBV12-4	TRBJ1-2	NA	TRBD1	TGTGCCAGCAGTTTCGGCACAGGGGGAGGAAACTATGGCTACACCTTC	CASSFGTGGGNYGYTF
TRBV12-3/TRBV12-4	TRBJ2-1	NA	NA	TGTGCCAGCAGGTACGGGACCTACCAGTTCTTC	CASRYGTYQFF
TRBV2	TRBJ2-7	NA	TRBD2	TGTGCCAGCAGTGCCGAGAGCGGGAAGGGGTACGAGCAGTACTTC	CASSAESGKGYEQYF
TRBV5-1	TRBJ2-1	NA	TRBD2	TGCGCCAGCAGCAGATCTAGCGGGAGGCCGTCTAATGAGCAGTTCTTC	CASSRSSGRPSNEQFF
TRBV7-2	TRBJ2-7	few	NA	TGTGCCAGCAGCTTAGGGGACACCCGGTGGGAGCAGTACTTC	CASSLGDTRWEQYF